This entry lists 27 T cell receptor beta chains sequenced from one sample in a study of regulatory dendritic cells for organ transplantation. The method was immunoSEQ multiplex PCR; TCRdb's version includes in-frame clones alone and lacks a portion of them. The sample has approximately 19,000 clones, just under 75% seen once. Sequencing was carried out using memory CD4+ T cells from blood. Subset in this sample: CD45RO+ memory T cells. All receptors derive from a human donor in good health.

The rearrangement links TRBV28 to TRBJ2-3; D gene ambiguous. Germline V gene lookup returns CDR1 MDHEN and CDR2 SYDVKM. Trimming removed 3 bases at V and 3 bases at J, with 10 bases between. This CDR3 is built from 14 residues. In nucleotides, the CDR3 is TGTGCCAGCAGTTTGAGCTATGCGACAGATACGCAGTATTTT. Residues: CASSLSYATDTQYF.

This clone came up once. The rearrangement links TRBV2 to TRBJ1-5; TRBD1 matches 7 bases. The CDR3 has 16 amino acids. With V trimmed by 4 bases and J by 0 bases, 6 bases remained unmatched. Germline values: CDR1 SNHLY, CDR2 FYNNEI. Here the CDR3 DNA reads TGTGCCAGCAGTGTTGGACAGGACTATAGCAATCAGCCCCAGCATTTT. It encodes CASSVGQDYSNQPQHF.

The chain links TRBV6-1 to TRBJ1-2, with D unresolved. Per the germline V gene, CDR1 is MNHNS and CDR2 is SASEGT. There are 12 residues in the CDR3. Trimming took off 7 bases at V and 6 bases at J, with 12 bases between the two ends. The CDR3: CASMLAADGYTF. The CDR3 nucleotides read TGTGCCAGCATGTTAGCCGCCGATGGCTACACCTTC.

V usage is TRBV14 and J usage is TRBJ1-2; D is perhaps TRBD1 (5 bases). Germline CDR1 reads SGHDN; CDR2 reads FVKESK. V gave up 4 bases and J gave up 0 bases, with 15 bases separating them. This CDR3 has 16 amino acids. The CDR3 here is CASSRYGGVANYGYTF. CDR3 nucleotides: TGTGCCAGCAGCCGATATGGGGGGGTAGCTAACTATGGCTACACCTTC.

The gene calls are TRBV7-8 and TRBJ2-6; possible D gene TRBD2, 6 bases. The CDR3 extends over 16 amino acids. Trimming removed 8 bases at V and 1 base at J, with 15 bases between. Germline V gives CDR1 SGHVS, CDR2 FQNEAQ. The CDR3: CASPSVEGSGANVLTF. CDR3 coding DNA: TGTGCCAGCCCCTCAGTGGAGGGGTCTGGGGCCAACGTCCTGACTTTC.

The chain recombines TRBV10-2 with TRBJ1-5; D remains ambiguous. Trimming removed 3 bases from V and 4 bases from J, with 19 bases in between. The CDR3 is made up of 17 amino acids. The germline CDR1 and CDR2 sequences are WSHSY and SAAADI. CDR3 protein: CASSDPRSPHGNQPQHF. CDR3 sequence (DNA): TGCGCCAGCAGTGACCCCAGGTCACCCCACGGAAATCAGCCCCAGCATTTT.

The CDR3 sequence is CASSYDTDYTGELFF. CDR3 DNA sequence: TGTGCCAGCAGTTACGATACGGACTACACCGGGGAGCTGTTTTTT. This chain connects TRBV6-5 to TRBJ2-2; a possible D gene is TRBD2 (5 bases). This CDR3 spans 15 amino acids. Trimming took off 2 bases at V and 3 bases at J, with 10 bases between the two ends. Germline V gene sequence: CDR1 MNHEY, CDR2 SVGAGI.

V usage is TRBV5-4 and J usage is TRBJ1-1, with D unresolved. The germline gives CDR1 SGHNT, CDR2 YYREEE (reference sequence). The CDR3 is 14 residues long. The V gene lost 0 bases and the J gene lost 1 base, with 7 bases spanning the gap. CDR3 DNA: TGTGCCAGCAGCTTGGACCTAGGGAACACTGAAGCTTTCTTT. This sequence encodes CASSLDLGNTEAFF.

This chain joins TRBV5-1 and TRBJ1-1; 7 bases align to TRBD1. From germline, CDR1 is SGHRS and CDR2 YFSETQ. This CDR3 has 18 amino acids. The V gene end was trimmed by 2 bases and the J gene end by 4 bases; junction bases not matched to a gene: 17. The CDR3 region has the DNA TGCGCCAGCAGCTTCCAGTCCGGGACAGCAAGCAGTGGCACTGAAGCTTTCTTT. Translated: CASSFQSGTASSGTEAFF.

This clone was detected a few times. J is TRBJ2-3 and V is TRBV19; perhaps TRBD2 as D (6 bases). Trimming stripped 6 bases from V and 6 bases from J, with 16 bases between. CDR1 and CDR2 from the germline V gene are LNHDA and SQIVND (reference sequence). This CDR3 region has 14 residues. DNA of the CDR3: TGTGCCAGTAGAGAAGCGGGCCGGGGGGATACGCAGTATTTT. It is translated as CASREAGRGDTQYF.

This rearrangement joins TRBV5-4 to TRBJ1-2; 9 nucleotides match TRBD1. Per germline, CDR1 SGHNT and CDR2 YYREEE (reference sequence). The trim removed 0 bases at V and 5 bases at J, leaving 2 bases unmatched. The CDR3 is 14 residues long. The CDR3: CASSLGDREYGYTF. The CDR3 region has the DNA TGTGCCAGCAGCTTGGGGGACAGGGAGTATGGCTACACCTTC.

This rearrangement joins TRBV5-1 to TRBJ2-2; 8 bases line up with TRBD1. Trimming took 0 bases from V and 6 from J; bases not matched to a gene: 4. The CDR3 has 15 amino acids. Germline V CDR1 and CDR2: SGHRS, YFSETQ. The CDR3 sequence: CASSLARTGPGELFF. CDR3 in DNA: TGCGCCAGCAGCTTGGCTAGGACAGGGCCCGGGGAGCTGTTTTTT. Using reference TRBV5-1 and TRBJ2-2 for the parts outside the CDR3, the full variable domain is KAGVTQTPRYLIKTRGQQVTLSCSPISGHRSVSWYQQTPGQGLQFLFEYFSETQRNKGNFPGRFSGRQFSNSRSEMNVSTLELGDSALYLCASSLARTGPGELFFGEGSRLTVL.

The V gene is TRBV29-1, the J gene TRBJ1-3; D is uncertain. Germline CDR1 SQVTM, CDR2 ANQGSEA. The CDR3 extends over 13 amino acids. V lost 4 bases and J lost 1, with 8 bases in between. The CDR3, as DNA: TGCAGCGTTGCGGCGGATTCTGGAAACACCATATATTTT. This sequence encodes CSVAADSGNTIYF. The full variable domain, rest sourced from reference TRBV29-1 and TRBJ1-3, is SAVISQKPSRDICQRGTSLTIQCQVDSQVTMMFWYRQQPGQSLTLIATANQGSEATYESGFVIDKFPISRPNLTFSTLTVSNMSPEDSSIYLCSVAADSGNTIYFGEGSWLTVV.

The CDR3 nucleotides read TGCGCCAGCAGTGAGTACAGACAGGGGGCATGTACAAATCAGCCCCAGCATTTT. As protein: CASSEYRQGACTNQPQHF. This chain connects TRBV10-1 to TRBJ1-5; 10 bases align to TRBD1. J gave up 4 bases and V 1 base, and 10 bases lay outside the gene matches. CDR1 WNHNN and CDR2 SYGVQD come from the germline V gene (reference sequence). CDR3 length: 18 amino acids.

This chain connects TRBV6-6 to TRBJ2-7; 9 bases match TRBD1. After removal of 8 bases from V and 2 bases from J, the junction contained 10 bases not matched to a gene. Germline V gene sequence: CDR1 MNHNY, CDR2 SVGAGI (reference sequence). This CDR3 region has 15 residues. CDR3 bases: TGTGCCAGCCAGGACAGGGGCCGAGAGCCCTACGAGCAGTACTTC. This gives the protein CASQDRGREPYEQYF.

In DNA, the CDR3 is TGTGCCAGCAGCCTCGGACAGGTTATTGGCTACACCTTC. It translates to CASSLGQVIGYTF. The J gene is TRBJ1-2, the V gene TRBV14; 7 nucleotides agree with TRBD1. CDR1 and CDR2 (germline): SGHDN, FVKESK. V gave up 4 bases and J gave up 7 bases; unmatched junction bases: 6. This CDR3 region has 13 residues.

The V gene is TRBV19, the J gene TRBJ2-3; TRBD2 might be the D (6 bases). From germline, CDR1 is LNHDA and CDR2 SQIVND (reference sequence). CDR3 length equals 14 residues. V was pared by 6 bases and J by 2 bases, with 12 bases between. This CDR3 is CASRTRGTTDTQYF. The CDR3, as DNA: TGTGCCAGTAGGACCCGGGGGACCACAGATACGCAGTATTTT.

J is TRBJ2-3 and V is TRBV7-2, with 16 bases lining up with TRBD2. This CDR3 has 17 amino acids. Looked up from germline, CDR1 is SGHTA and CDR2 is FQGNSA. Losses at the gene ends were 4 bases for V and 5 bases for J; bases not matched to a gene: 6. The CDR3 loop reads CASSSGTSGGAIDTQYF. Here the CDR3 DNA reads TGTGCCAGCAGCTCCGGGACTAGCGGGGGGGCCATAGATACGCAGTATTTT.

The rearrangement uses TRBV7-8 and TRBJ1-1; 8 nucleotides agree with TRBD1. J lost 1 base, V lost 2 bases, and 6 bases had no gene match. The CDR3 loop spans 16 amino acids. Germline V CDR1 and CDR2: SGHVS, FQNEAQ. For the CDR3, the DNA is TGTGCCAGCAGCTTAACTACAGGGGGATGGAACACTGAAGCTTTCTTT. Protein: CASSLTTGGWNTEAFF.

In its sample, this clone was seen a few times. This rearrangement joins TRBV5-4 to TRBJ1-2, with D possibly being TRBD1 (5 bases). CDR1 SGHNT and CDR2 YYREEE come from the germline V gene (reference sequence). The CDR3 extends over 15 amino acids. The V and J ends lost 0 bases and 3 bases respectively, with 12 bases between them. In nucleotides, the CDR3 is TGTGCCAGCAGCTTGGTCGCGGGGGGGGACTATGGCTACACCTTC. This encodes CASSLVAGGDYGYTF.

The V gene is TRBV5-6, the J gene TRBJ2-7; D gene unclear. V was shortened by 4 bases and J by 3 bases, with 14 bases between the two germline ends. Germline CDR1 is SGHDT and CDR2 is YYEEEE. The CDR3 has 14 amino acids. CDR3 nucleotide sequence: TGTGCCAGCAGCCTGGGGTGGGCAGGCTACGAGCAGTACTTC. Residues: CASSLGWAGYEQYF.

V is TRBV29-1 and J is TRBJ2-3; D is ambiguous. Trimming shortened V by 5 bases and J by 1 base, and 13 bases separated the two germline ends. The CDR3 sequence is 14 residues long. Germline CDR1 and CDR2: SQVTM and ANQGSEA. The CDR3 region is CSVFGLTRTDTQYF. The CDR3 coding sequence is TGCAGCGTTTTTGGCCTGACTCGCACAGATACGCAGTATTTT.

This chain connects TRBV10-3 to TRBJ1-6; possible D gene TRBD1, 5 bases. Germline CDR1 is ENHRY and CDR2 is SYGVKD. This CDR3 is built from 16 residues. Trimming pared 6 bases from V and 1 base from J, leaving 13 bases between. The CDR3 DNA reads as TGTGCCATCAGGGGCACACAGGAATCCTATAATTCACCCCTCCACTTT. Its translation is CAIRGTQESYNSPLHF.

This chain joins TRBV7-7 and TRBJ2-7; 7 nucleotides agree with TRBD1. V gave up 1 base and J gave up 6 bases; unmatched junction bases: 6. CDR3 length equals 14 residues. CDR1 is SSHAT, CDR2 FNYEAQ, per germline (reference sequence). Here the CDR3 reads CASSLGTGGGEQYF. For the CDR3, the DNA is TGTGCCAGCAGCTTAGGGACAGGAGGCGGCGAGCAGTACTTC. Based on the CDR3 plus reference TRBV7-7 and TRBJ2-7, the full variable domain is GAGVSQSPRYKVTKRGQDVTLRCDPISSHATLYWYQQALGQGPEFLTYFNYEAQPDKSGLPSDRFSAERPEGSISTLTIQRTEQRDSAMYRCASSLGTGGGEQYFGPGTRLTVT.

The chain couples TRBV6-6 to TRBJ1-1, with 7 bases fitting TRBD1. CDR3 length: 15 amino acids. J was trimmed by 1 base and V by 7 bases; bases with no gene match: 9. The germline CDR1 and CDR2 sequences are MNHNY and SVGAGI (reference sequence). The CDR3 DNA is TGTGCCAGCATGCTTAAGGGGGCAGAGAACACTGAAGCTTTCTTT. It yields the protein CASMLKGAENTEAFF.

The V and J genes are TRBV9 and TRBJ2-5; D may be TRBD2 (5 bases). The CDR3 is 15 amino acids. Trimming took 0 bases from V and 2 from J, leaving 11 bases between them. CDR1 and CDR2 from the germline V gene are SGDLS and YYNGEE. The CDR3 region is CASSVGPTTQETQYF. As DNA, the CDR3 is TGTGCCAGCAGCGTAGGCCCGACTACACAAGAGACCCAGTACTTC.

CDR3 sequence (DNA): TGTGCCAGCAGCTTGCCGGCCGGGGAGCTGTTTTTT. This codes for CASSLPAGELFF. The chain couples TRBV5-4 to TRBJ2-2, with D unresolved. V lost 1 base, J lost 6 bases, and 4 bases lay in between. This CDR3 comprises 12 residues. From germline, CDR1 is SGHNT and CDR2 YYREEE (reference sequence).